Below are 20 T cell receptor beta chains sequenced from a single sample in a study of monozygotic twins with inflammatory bowel disease. TCRdb reprocessed the 5' RACE reads; each CDR3 protein has one entry and no DNA is given. This sample's table has more than 300,000 distinct CDR3 sequences. What was sequenced was blood. These receptors were taken from a human donor with ulcerative colitis or Crohn's disease, or a healthy co-twin of an affected twin (not recorded which).

This chain's CDR3 is CASSQDRDSYEQYF. The chain carries TRBV3-1 and TRBJ2-7; there is no DNA to check the TCRdb D call of TRBD1. The CDR3 is 14 residues long. Per the germline V gene, CDR1 is LGHDT and CDR2 is YNNKEL (reference sequence).

The chain couples TRBV4-2 to TRBJ2-7; TCRdb's D call of TRBD1 is untestable without DNA. This CDR3 has 14 amino acids. From germline, CDR1 is LGHNA and CDR2 YNFKEQ. CDR3 region: CATRGAGATYEQYF.

The J gene is TRBJ1-2, the V gene TRBV5-1. CDR3 size: 14 residues. From germline, CDR1 is SGHRS and CDR2 YFSETQ. The CDR3 sequence is CASSLVQGGSGYTF.

V is TRBV5-1 and J is TRBJ2-7; the D call of TRBD1 rests on TCRdb alone, since no DNA is present to check it. Germline V gives CDR1 SGHRS, CDR2 YFSETQ. There are 16 residues in the CDR3. CDR3 region: CASSLTGAPVNYEQYF.

This sequence joins TRBV6-5 and TRBJ2-1; absent DNA, TCRdb's TRBD1 call cannot be checked. This CDR3 contains 15 residues. Per germline, CDR1 MNHEY and CDR2 SVGAGI. Here the CDR3 reads CASSPIRGAGNEQFF.

J is TRBJ1-3 and V is TRBV7-2; TCRdb selects TRBD1, and the lack of DNA leaves this call unchecked. CDR1 SGHTA and CDR2 FQGNSA come from the germline V gene. CDR3 length equals 15 residues. CDR3 in amino acids: CASSPGELWENTIYF.

The chain combines TRBV6-5 with TRBJ2-7. Germline V lookup: CDR1 MNHEY, CDR2 SVGAGI. The CDR3 is 15 residues long. CDR3 sequence: CASSYSRTASYEQYF.

The CDR3: CASSRRRGAEQETQYF. The rearrangement links TRBV7-2 to TRBJ2-5; TCRdb picks TRBD2, but there is no DNA to check that call. The CDR3 has 16 amino acids. Germline CDR1 SGHTA, CDR2 FQGNSA.

This rearrangement joins TRBV27 to TRBJ2-6; the TCRdb D gene call, TRBD2, has no DNA to confirm it. CDR1 is MNHEY and CDR2 is SMNVEV in the germline V gene (reference sequence). The CDR3 consists of 19 residues. The CDR3 loop reads CASSLLGEGDNSGANVLTF.

The chain links TRBV5-1 to TRBJ2-3; TCRdb indicates TRBD1, and absent DNA this call remains unverified. CDR1 and CDR2 from the germline V gene are SGHRS and YFSETQ. The CDR3 loop spans 15 amino acids. CDR3 protein: CASRGEGRFTDTQYF.

The rearrangement joins TRBV4-3 to TRBJ2-3; the TRBD2 assignment by TCRdb is unverifiable without DNA. CDR1 LGHNA and CDR2 YSLEER come from the germline V gene. This CDR3 has 15 amino acids. CDR3 sequence reads: CASSQSAGGDQTQYF.

This chain links TRBV7-9 with TRBJ2-4; TCRdb's D gene call, TRBD1, goes unchecked for lack of DNA. CDR3 length: 14 amino acids. Germline V lookup: CDR1 SEHNR, CDR2 FQNEAQ (reference sequence). The CDR3 is CASSFAGTGAPQYF.

The rearrangement uses TRBV7-2 and TRBJ2-3; the D gene TCRdb calls, TRBD2, cannot be checked with no DNA. This CDR3 is 15 amino acids long. Germline-derived CDR1 and CDR2 are SGHTA and FQGNSA. The CDR3 region is CASSFKAVGTDTQYF.

CDR3 amino acids: CASSPQENQPQHF. The chain combines TRBV7-6 with TRBJ1-5; TCRdb's assignment of TRBD1 cannot be checked, as there is no DNA. Germline CDR1 reads SGHVS; CDR2 reads FNYEAQ. This CDR3 comprises 13 residues.

The chain uses TRBV5-1 and TRBJ2-7; without DNA, the TCRdb call of TRBD1 cannot be checked. Germline values: CDR1 SGHRS, CDR2 YFSETQ. The CDR3 contains 17 residues. The CDR3 sequence is CASRDSKWGVSSYEQYF.

V is TRBV5-1 and J is TRBJ2-7. This CDR3 is 13 amino acids long. Germline assignment: CDR1 SGHRS and CDR2 YFSETQ. CDR3 region: CASRSMDGDPIYF. Full variable domain (rest looked up from reference TRBV5-1 and TRBJ2-7): KAGVTQTPRYLIKTRGQQVTLSCSPISGHRSVSWYQQTPGQGLQFLFEYFSETQRNKGNFPGRFSGRQFSNSRSEMNVSTLELGDSALYLCASRSMDGDPIYFGPGTRLTVT.

CDR3 loop: CASSSGDYSTDTQYF. The V call is TRBV5-4, the J call TRBJ2-3. The CDR3 covers 15 residues. Germline-derived CDR1 and CDR2 are SGHNT and YYREEE (reference sequence).

The chain joins TRBV20-1 to TRBJ2-5; the D call of TRBD2 rests on TCRdb alone, since no DNA is present to check it. The germline CDR1 and CDR2 sequences are DFQATT and SNEGSKA (reference sequence). The CDR3 spans 13 residues. The CDR3 region is CSAIAGGPETQYF.

The chain links TRBV4-2 to TRBJ2-3; as DNA is missing, the TRBD2 call by TCRdb cannot be tested. CDR3 length equals 17 residues. The germline V gene encodes CDR1 LGHNA and CDR2 YNFKEQ. The CDR3 spells CASSQEIGPSGGNTQYF.

J is TRBJ2-3 and V is TRBV7-3; TCRdb's D call of TRBD2 is untestable without DNA. Germline CDR1 is SGHTA and CDR2 is FQGTGA. This CDR3 region has 13 residues. The CDR3 loop is CASSPTGWGTQYF.